A single sample gave rise to the 6 T cell receptor beta chains below, sequenced in a study of blood T cells in healthy people across ages. A J-beta primer mix and a sample-barcoded 5' primer were used in a second PCR of roughly 6 to 11 cycles. TCRdb fed the 5' RACE reads into MiXCR, producing one record per CDR3 protein. The top ten clones hold around 7.7% of a sample with around 1,500,000 distinct CDR3 sequences, 28% of them seen once. The specimen sequenced was blood. The source is a woman aged 25 to 45 in good health.

The sample holds a few counts of this clonotype. The chain joins TRBV2 to TRBJ2-1, with 9 bases that match TRBD1. J lost 8 bases, V lost 4 bases, and 9 bases had no gene match. The CDR3 runs to 15 residues. The germline V gene has CDR1 SNHLY and CDR2 FYNNEI. CDR3 in DNA: TGTGCCAGCAGTGGGAACCGGGACAGGGCACATGAGCAGTTCTTC. It specifies CASSGNRDRAHEQFF. Filled out from reference TRBV2 and TRBJ2-1, the complete variable domain reads EPEVTQTPSHQVTQMGQEVILRCVPISNHLYFYWYRQILGQKVEFLVSFYNNEISEKSEIFDDQFSVERPDGSNFTLKIRSTKLEDSAMYFCASSGNRDRAHEQFFGPGTRLTVL.

This clonotype was seen ten or more times. V gene TRBV19 combines with J gene TRBJ2-1, with 7 bases identical to TRBD2. Per germline, CDR1 LNHDA and CDR2 SQIVND (reference sequence). Trimming removed 4 bases from V and 10 bases from J; junction bases left unmatched: 4. The CDR3 loop spans 12 amino acids. The CDR3 DNA reads as TGTGCCAGTAGTAGTCTGGGAGGGGAGCAGTTCTTC. Translated, it gives CASSSLGGEQFF.

The chain joins TRBV12-3 or TRBV12-4 to TRBJ1-5, with D maybe TRBD1 (5 bases). Deletions cut 6 bases from V and 0 bases from J, with 9 bases between. The CDR3 consists of 14 residues. CDR3 in DNA: TGTGCCAGCAGGCAGACAGCTAGCAATCAGCCCCAGCATTTT. Its translation: CASRQTASNQPQHF.

The V call is TRBV5-6, the J call TRBJ1-2; D gene ambiguous. V was pared by 7 bases and J by 4 bases, with 17 bases between. Germline CDR1 is SGHDT and CDR2 is YYEEEE. The CDR3 is 14 residues long. This chain's CDR3 is CASAAAGGFYGYTF. As DNA, the CDR3 is TGTGCCAGCGCGGCGGCAGGAGGATTCTATGGCTACACCTTC.

The CDR3, as DNA: TGTGCCAGCAGCGTAGCGGCTTCTAGCGGGGGGGCTCGGGAGCAGTTCTTC. Residues: CASSVAASSGGAREQFF. This chain joins TRBV9 and TRBJ2-1, with 12 bases that match TRBD2. There are 17 residues in the CDR3. The trim removed 0 bases at V and 10 bases at J, leaving 11 bases unmatched. The germline V gene has CDR1 SGDLS and CDR2 YYNGEE.

V is TRBV9 and J is TRBJ2-1; a possible D gene is TRBD2 (5 bases). Germline CDR1 and CDR2: SGDLS and YYNGEE. The ends were cut back, 3 bases at V and 0 bases at J, with 13 bases in the middle. This CDR3 spans 16 amino acids. CDR3 in amino acids: CASSAPRGFSYNEQFF. CDR3 bases: TGTGCCAGCAGCGCCCCACGGGGATTCTCCTACAATGAGCAGTTCTTC.